This T cell receptor (beta chain) derives from a study of graft-versus-host responses after intestinal transplantation. At the level of the study: Among the recipients, all got anti-thymocyte globulin induction and then tacrolimus and steroids for roughly three years. Notes on the study in general: Maximum circulating GvH clone levels tracked with early post-transplant HvG decreases. Recipient marrow held GvH clones, some first seen in ileum or blood. Individuals who had graft-donor T cell macrochimerism had allografts that showed high graft-versus-host to host-versus-graft clonal ratios.

Germline assignment: CDR1 SGHKS and CDR2 YYEKEE (reference sequence). The CDR3 is made up of 17 amino acids. V was shortened by 0 bases and J by 2 bases, with 12 bases between the two germline ends. Of note for this clone: Its target is not known.

Data came from immunoSEQ multiplex PCR; TCRdb stores just in-frame clones and leaves some out. The data contain 60,000 to 65,000 clones, 90% to 95% of them singletons. The chain is built from TRBV5-5 and TRBJ2-6, with D maybe TRBD2 (5 bases). The sequence was collected from a human donor who was the organ donor for an intestinal transplant. This material consisted of unstimulated CD8+ T cells sorted from spleen or lymph node cells, taken before transplant. The chain's CDR3 is CASSLVAGIAGANVLTF. In DNA form, the CDR3 reads TGTGCCAGCAGCTTGGTGGCCGGGATCGCTGGGGCCAACGTCCTGACTTTC. Based on the CDR3 plus reference TRBV5-5 and TRBJ2-6, the full variable domain is DAGVTQSPTHLIKTRGQQVTLRCSPISGHKSVSWYQQVLGQGPQFIFQYYEKEERGRGNFPDRFSARQFPNYSSELNVNALLLGDSALYLCASSLVAGIAGANVLTFGAGSRLTVL.